These 32 T cell receptor beta chains came from one sample sequenced in a study of cytomegalovirus exposure and HLA in healthy donors. A multiplex PCR was run with 60 Vbeta primers and 13 Jbeta primers. Measured with immunoSEQ multiplex PCR; TCRdb has only the in-frame clones, and not every one. Here the sample spans 110,000 to 150,000 clones, roughly a tenth being singletons. The sample comprised PBMCs. The receptors were sampled from a male donor in good health and CMV-seronegative.

This clone was counted a few times. This chain connects TRBV10-3 to TRBJ2-1; TRBD2 agrees at 8 bases. The CDR3 runs 14 residues. The germline gives CDR1 ENHRY, CDR2 SYGVKD. With V trimmed by 8 bases and J by 8 bases, 11 bases remained unmatched. The CDR3: CAILDRGGRDEQFF. CDR3 sequence (DNA): TGTGCCATCCTCGATCGGGGGGGCAGGGATGAGCAGTTCTTC.

This clone turned up a few times. J is TRBJ1-6 and V is TRBV6-5, with D possibly TRBD1 on 5 matching bases. The V gene's germline CDR1 is MNHEY and CDR2 SVGAGI. The CDR3 is 15 residues long. Trimming removed 4 bases at V and 9 bases at J, with 16 bases between. CDR3 nucleotide sequence: TGTGCCAGCAGTTCGCGACAGATATCTACTTCACCCCTCCACTTT. This sequence encodes CASSSRQISTSPLHF.

This chain uses TRBV27 with TRBJ1-1, with D maybe TRBD1 (5 bases). The CDR3 is made up of 13 amino acids. V dropped 8 bases and J dropped 4 bases, with 14 bases sitting between them. From germline, CDR1 is MNHEY and CDR2 SMNVEV (reference sequence). CDR3 coding DNA: TGTGCCAGCGGACTCGGGGGGGGCACTGAAGCTTTCTTT. It translates to CASGLGGGTEAFF.

The gene calls are TRBV7-2 and TRBJ2-1, with D possibly being TRBD2 (6 bases). Trimming left V 5 bases short and J 9 bases short, with 20 bases between. Germline V lookup: CDR1 SGHTA, CDR2 FQGNSA. The length of the CDR3 is 15 residues. Here the CDR3 reads CASSPGTARGSEQFF. CDR3 sequence (DNA): TGTGCCAGCAGCCCCGGGACTGCCCGGGGGAGTGAGCAGTTCTTC.

As regards this clone: The same CDR3 is also encoded by other DNA sequences in this sample. The chain links TRBV28 to TRBJ1-1; the match to TRBD1 covers 9 bases. V lost 6 bases, J lost 4 bases, and 9 bases stayed unmatched. Germline V lookup: CDR1 MDHEN, CDR2 SYDVKM. This CDR3 is 15 amino acids long. This chain's CDR3 is CASRETGGVRTEAFF. CDR3 nucleotides: TGTGCCAGCAGGGAGACAGGGGGTGTTCGCACTGAAGCTTTCTTT.

This clone was seen a handful of times. The rearrangement uses TRBV4-3 and TRBJ2-2, with TRBD2 matching 7 bases. Per the germline V gene, CDR1 is LGHNA and CDR2 is YSLEER. V lost 5 bases and J lost 1; bases outside the gene matches: 13. The CDR3 covers 18 residues. CDR3: CASSYVPTGLENTGELFF. As DNA, the CDR3 is TGCGCCAGCAGCTACGTTCCGACCGGACTAGAGAACACCGGGGAGCTGTTTTTT.

J is TRBJ2-5 and V is TRBV15, with D possibly TRBD1 on 6 matching bases. From germline, CDR1 is LNHNV and CDR2 YYDKDF (reference sequence). CDR3 length: 14 residues. V lost 0 bases and J 3 bases, leaving 8 bases between the germline ends. The CDR3 is CATSRDPGEETQYF. In nucleotides, the CDR3 is TGTGCCACCAGCAGAGATCCAGGGGAAGAGACCCAGTACTTC.

The rearrangement uses TRBV25-1 and TRBJ1-2; tentative D call: TRBD1 (5 bases). The CDR3 length is 16 residues. V was shortened by 3 bases and J by 1 base, with 15 bases between the two germline ends. Germline-derived CDR1 and CDR2 are MGHDK and SYGVNS. The CDR3 spells CASSDFSAGNNYGYTF. The DNA of the CDR3 is TGTGCCAGCAGTGATTTTTCGGCAGGGAATAACTATGGCTACACCTTC.

The chain carries TRBV4-2 and TRBJ1-2; perhaps TRBD1 as D (5 bases). Trimming cost V 0 bases and J 8 bases, with 13 bases left between them. Germline V CDR1 and CDR2: LGHNA, YNFKEQ. This CDR3 comprises 14 residues. The DNA for the CDR3 is TGTGCCAGCAGCCAAGAGGGCAGGGTGGGAGGCTACACCTTC. Translation gives CASSQEGRVGGYTF.

This clone has a handful of counts. Other DNA variants within this sample encode the same CDR3. The J gene is TRBJ2-2, the V gene TRBV7-3; perhaps TRBD2 as D (6 bases). CDR3 length: 14 amino acids. Germline lookup yields CDR1 SGHTA and CDR2 FQGTGA. V dropped 8 bases and J dropped 3 bases, with 13 bases sitting between them. The CDR3 loop reads CASSAAGHTGELFF. The CDR3 coding sequence is TGTGCCAGCTCCGCCGCGGGGCACACCGGGGAGCTGTTTTTT.

This clone was observed a few times. The gene calls are TRBV6-5 and TRBJ2-7, with 7 nucleotides matching TRBD1. CDR3 length: 15 residues. Germline V gene lookup returns CDR1 MNHEY and CDR2 SVGAGI. J was trimmed by 5 bases and V by 5 bases; bases with no gene match: 12. In nucleotides, the CDR3 is TGTGCCAGCAGTCCTTTCGACAGGGCCAACGACGAGCAGTACTTC. This gives the protein CASSPFDRANDEQYF.

The V and J genes are TRBV5-8 and TRBJ1-5; TRBD1 aligns across 7 bases. V shed 0 bases, J shed 0 bases, and the junction held 0 bases outside the gene matches. The CDR3 contains 15 residues. From germline, CDR1 is SGHTS and CDR2 YDEGEE. CDR3 DNA: TGTGCCAGCAGCTTGGGACAGGGTAGCAATCAGCCCCAGCATTTT. This sequence encodes CASSLGQGSNQPQHF.

This clone was detected a few times. V usage is TRBV7-2 and J usage is TRBJ2-5; D is ambiguous. Germline V gene lookup returns CDR1 SGHTA and CDR2 FQGNSA. The ends were cut back, 1 base at V and 6 bases at J, with 6 bases in the middle. The CDR3 loop spans 12 amino acids. DNA for the CDR3: TGTGCCAGCAGCTTAGAGCGTAAGACCCAGTACTTC. Protein: CASSLERKTQYF.

In its sample, this clone was seen a few times. The rearrangement links TRBV5-1 to TRBJ2-6, with 7 bases that match TRBD1. From germline, CDR1 is SGHRS and CDR2 YFSETQ. The length of the CDR3 is 18 residues. The ends lost 4 bases at V and 0 bases at J; junction bases unmatched: 10. CDR3 DNA: TGCGCCAGCAGCCGAGAGGGGGCGGGTTACTCTGGGGCCAACGTCCTGACTTTC. Its protein product is CASSREGAGYSGANVLTF. Full variable domain (remainder filled in from reference TRBV5-1 and TRBJ2-6): KAGVTQTPRYLIKTRGQQVTLSCSPISGHRSVSWYQQTPGQGLQFLFEYFSETQRNKGNFPGRFSGRQFSNSRSEMNVSTLELGDSALYLCASSREGAGYSGANVLTFGAGSRLTVL.

The chain recombines TRBV28 with TRBJ1-1; 7 nucleotides match TRBD1. Germline lookup yields CDR1 MDHEN and CDR2 SYDVKM. There are 14 residues in the CDR3. V gave up 3 bases and J gave up 5 bases; unmatched junction bases: 6. The CDR3 nucleotides read TGTGCCAGCAGTTTCCCTCACAGGGGAACTGAAGCTTTCTTT. As protein: CASSFPHRGTEAFF. The variable domain in full, with the rest retrieved from reference TRBV28 and TRBJ1-1, is DVKVTQSSRYLVKRTGEKVFLECVQDMDHENMFWYRQDPGLGLRLIYFSYDVKMKEKGDIPEGYSVSREKKERFSLILESASTNQTSMYLCASSFPHRGTEAFFGQGTRLTVV.

This clone was seen only a few times. The rearrangement uses TRBV6-1 and TRBJ1-1, with D unclear. This CDR3 spans 12 amino acids. Looked up from germline, CDR1 is MNHNS and CDR2 is SASEGT. V was shortened by 6 bases and J by 1 base, with 6 bases between the two germline ends. The CDR3 protein is CASRRQNTEAFF. DNA for the CDR3: TGTGCCAGCAGGAGACAGAACACTGAAGCTTTCTTT.

The chain combines TRBV30 with TRBJ1-1, with D maybe TRBD1 (5 bases). V shed 0 bases and J shed 4 bases, with 9 bases lying between them. The CDR3 is made up of 13 amino acids. CDR1 is GTSNPN and CDR2 is SVGIG in the germline V gene (reference sequence). CDR3 sequence: CAWSVQGFTEAFF. CDR3 DNA sequence: TGTGCCTGGAGTGTTCAGGGCTTCACTGAAGCTTTCTTT.

This clone was observed a few times. One end of the junction does not line up with germline, which may come from a read error. The chain combines TRBV13 with TRBJ1-5, with D perhaps matching TRBD1 (5 bases). There are 12 residues in the CDR3. The germline V gene encodes CDR1 PRHDT and CDR2 FYEKMQ (reference sequence). Here the CDR3 reads CASSLGEQPQHF. Written as DNA, the CDR3 is TGTGCCAGCAGCCTAGGGGAGCAGCCCCAGCATTTT.

The V call is TRBV28, the J call TRBJ2-3; the D gene is possibly TRBD2 (6 bases). The germline gives CDR1 MDHEN, CDR2 SYDVKM. V lost 5 bases and J 0 bases, leaving 12 bases between the germline ends. This CDR3 region has 15 residues. CDR3 nucleotide sequence: TGTGCCAGCAGTAGCTGGAGGGCTAGCACAGATACGCAGTATTTT. This gives the protein CASSSWRASTDTQYF.

This chain uses TRBV27 with TRBJ1-2; D remains unclear. The CDR3 is 15 amino acids. In germline, CDR1 is MNHEY, CDR2 SMNVEV (reference sequence). V was pared by 6 bases and J by 4 bases, with 18 bases between. CDR3 residues: CASRAPGEPPYGYTF. The DNA for the CDR3 is TGTGCCAGCAGGGCCCCCGGGGAACCCCCCTATGGCTACACCTTC.

This clone was seen a few times. This chain connects TRBV5-1 to TRBJ1-2, with 10 positions matching TRBD1. The CDR3 runs 15 residues. J gave up 4 bases and V 4 bases, and 7 bases lay outside the gene matches. CDR1 SGHRS and CDR2 YFSETQ come from the germline V gene. The DNA of the CDR3 is TGCGCCAGCAGCCTCCGACAGGGGGCTCTCTATGGCTACACCTTC. Protein product: CASSLRQGALYGYTF.

The chain has TRBV18 and TRBJ2-7; TRBD1 aligns across 8 bases. The CDR3 has 14 residues. The ends lost 6 bases at V and 2 bases at J; junction bases unmatched: 6. The germline V gene has CDR1 KGHSH and CDR2 LQKENI. CDR3 amino acids: CASSLGQGPYEQYF. The CDR3 nucleotides are TGTGCCAGCTCGCTTGGACAGGGCCCCTACGAGCAGTACTTC.

This chain connects TRBV27 to TRBJ2-7; D is possibly TRBD2 (6 bases). This CDR3 is 15 amino acids long. V lost 2 bases, J lost 3 bases, and 14 bases lay in between. Germline V gene lookup returns CDR1 MNHEY and CDR2 SMNVEV (reference sequence). CDR3 sequence reads: CASSLGGLPSYEQYF. The CDR3 region has the DNA TGTGCCAGCAGTTTAGGAGGGTTACCTAGCTACGAGCAGTACTTC.

The chain carries TRBV6-4 and TRBJ2-7, with 11 nucleotides matching TRBD2. The CDR3 covers 15 residues. Unmatched junction bases numbered 6, after V lost 5 bases and J lost 3 bases. Germline V gives CDR1 MRHNA, CDR2 SNTAGT. CDR3 in DNA: TGTGCCAGCAGTCCGCGACTAGCGGGGTACTACGAGCAGTACTTC. Residues: CASSPRLAGYYEQYF.

The genes are TRBV28 and TRBJ1-5; TRBD1 matches at 7 bases. The ends lost 3 bases at V and 0 bases at J; junction bases unmatched: 5. From germline, CDR1 is MDHEN and CDR2 SYDVKM. The CDR3 is 16 residues long. DNA for the CDR3: TGTGCCAGCAGTTTTGTCGACAGGGATAGCAATCAGCCCCAGCATTTT. It codes for CASSFVDRDSNQPQHF. Filled out from reference TRBV28 and TRBJ1-5, the complete variable domain reads DVKVTQSSRYLVKRTGEKVFLECVQDMDHENMFWYRQDPGLGLRLIYFSYDVKMKEKGDIPEGYSVSREKKERFSLILESASTNQTSMYLCASSFVDRDSNQPQHFGDGTRLSIL.

This clone was counted a few times. The chain joins TRBV7-9 to TRBJ2-2; a possible D gene is TRBD1 (5 bases). CDR1 is SEHNR, CDR2 FQNEAQ, per germline (reference sequence). V lost 1 base and J lost 0, with 6 bases in between. The CDR3 runs to 15 residues. The CDR3 DNA sequence: TGTGCCAGCAGCTTAGACAGGCCGAACACCGGGGAGCTGTTTTTT. Its protein product is CASSLDRPNTGELFF.

The chain couples TRBV19 to TRBJ2-1, with TRBD1 matching over 8 bases. V shed 3 bases, J shed 4 bases, and the junction held 5 bases outside the gene matches. Germline V gene lookup returns CDR1 LNHDA and CDR2 SQIVND (reference sequence). The CDR3 has 15 amino acids. The CDR3 bases are TGTGCCAGTAGTATCTTCAGGGGGCAATACAATGAGCAGTTCTTC. Its protein is CASSIFRGQYNEQFF.

The rearrangement uses TRBV9 and TRBJ2-1; D is perhaps TRBD2 (5 bases). V lost 0 bases and J 4 bases, leaving 17 bases between the germline ends. The germline gives CDR1 SGDLS, CDR2 YYNGEE. The CDR3 has 17 residues. This chain's CDR3 is CASSVGVSRERYNEQFF. The CDR3 DNA follows: TGTGCCAGCAGCGTAGGGGTCTCGAGGGAGCGGTACAATGAGCAGTTCTTC.

This clone has only a few counts. This rearrangement joins TRBV4-3 to TRBJ1-1, with D uncertain. From germline, CDR1 is LGHNA and CDR2 YSLEER. This CDR3 is 15 amino acids long. V lost 3 bases, J lost 5 bases, and 16 bases lay in between. The CDR3 loop reads CASSQEAPSRTEAFF. As DNA, the CDR3 is TGCGCCAGCAGCCAGGAGGCTCCATCGAGAACTGAAGCTTTCTTT.

This clone was recorded a few times. The V gene is TRBV9, the J gene TRBJ2-4, with 7 bases lining up with TRBD2. The CDR3 consists of 14 residues. CDR1 and CDR2 (germline): SGDLS, YYNGEE. The V and J ends lost 0 bases and 6 bases, in that order; junction bases with no gene match: 3. DNA of the CDR3: TGTGCCAGCAGCGTAGGGGAGGGCCTAAACATTCAGTACTTC. It translates to CASSVGEGLNIQYF.

This clone has a handful of counts. J is TRBJ2-7 and V is TRBV28, with no clear D. Germline V CDR1 and CDR2: MDHEN, SYDVKM. V gave up 7 bases and J gave up 3 bases, with 19 bases separating them. CDR3 length: 15 residues. The CDR3: CASNVGSLVIYEQYF. The CDR3, as DNA: TGTGCCAGCAATGTCGGGTCCCTTGTAATCTACGAGCAGTACTTC.

In this sample, this clone turned up a few times. The chain combines TRBV15 with TRBJ2-7, with TRBD1 matching 7 bases. The CDR3 sequence is 13 residues long. The ends lost 3 bases at V and 5 bases at J; junction bases unmatched: 4. Germline assignment: CDR1 LNHNV and CDR2 YYDKDF (reference sequence). The CDR3 DNA follows: TGTGCCACCAGCAGTGACAGGGTAAACGAGCAGTACTTC. The encoded protein is CATSSDRVNEQYF. Based on the CDR3 plus reference TRBV15 and TRBJ2-7, the full variable domain is DAMVIQNPRYQVTQFGKPVTLSCSQTLNHNVMYWYQQKSSQAPKLLFHYYDKDFNNEADTPDNFQSRRPNTSFCFLDIRSPGLGDTAMYLCATSSDRVNEQYFGPGTRLTVT.